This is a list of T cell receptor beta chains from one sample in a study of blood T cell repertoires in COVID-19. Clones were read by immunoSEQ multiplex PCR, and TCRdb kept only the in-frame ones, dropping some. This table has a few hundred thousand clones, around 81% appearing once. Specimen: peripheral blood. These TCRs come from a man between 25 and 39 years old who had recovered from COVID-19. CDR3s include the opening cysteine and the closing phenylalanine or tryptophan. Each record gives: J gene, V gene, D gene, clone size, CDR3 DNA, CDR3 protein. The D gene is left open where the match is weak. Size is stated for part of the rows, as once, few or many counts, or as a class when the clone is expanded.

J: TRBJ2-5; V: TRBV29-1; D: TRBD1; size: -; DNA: TGCAGCGTTGACGGGACAGGGGGAGAGACCCAGTACTTC; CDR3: CSVDGTGGETQYF
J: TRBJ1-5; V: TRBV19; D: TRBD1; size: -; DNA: TGTGCCAGTGGGCGACAGGGAATTGCGCCCCAGCATTTT; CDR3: CASGRQGIAPQHF
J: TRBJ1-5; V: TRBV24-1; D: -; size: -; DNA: TGTGCCACCAGCTCAGGGAATCAGCCCCAGCATTTT; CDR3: CATSSGNQPQHF
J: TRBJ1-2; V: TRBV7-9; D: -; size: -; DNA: TGTGCCAGCAGCAACGATCCGGGGTACGCGGGGGGCTACACCTTC; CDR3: CASSNDPGYAGGYTF
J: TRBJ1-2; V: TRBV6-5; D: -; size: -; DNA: TGTGCCAGCAGTTACTCGGCAGGGGACCCTCGCGGCTACACCTTC; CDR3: CASSYSAGDPRGYTF
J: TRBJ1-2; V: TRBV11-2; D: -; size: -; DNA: TGTGCCAGCAGCGACAGGCCGGGAGGCTACACCTTC; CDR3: CASSDRPGGYTF
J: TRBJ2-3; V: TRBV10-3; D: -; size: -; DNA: TGTGCCATCGCGAAAGATCCCACAGATACGCAGTATTTT; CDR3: CAIAKDPTDTQYF
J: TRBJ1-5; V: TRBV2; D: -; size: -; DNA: TGTGCCAGCAGTGTTCAGGAAAATCAGCCCCAGCATTTT; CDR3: CASSVQENQPQHF
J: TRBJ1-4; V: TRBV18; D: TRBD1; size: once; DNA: TGTGCCAGCTCACCAATCCCGAACGGACAGGGTTATGAAAAACTGTTTTTT; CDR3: CASSPIPNGQGYEKLFF
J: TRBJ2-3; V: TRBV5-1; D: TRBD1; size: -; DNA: TGCGCCAGCAGCTTCGAGGGGGCGCCCACAGATACGCAGTATTTT; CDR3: CASSFEGAPTDTQYF
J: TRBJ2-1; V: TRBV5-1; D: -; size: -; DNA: TGCGCCAGCAGCGAACAGGCCCTTGCAATCAATGAGCAGTTCTTC; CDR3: CASSEQALAINEQFF
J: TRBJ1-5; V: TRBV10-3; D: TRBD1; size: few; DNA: TGTGCCATCAGTGAGAGACAGGGGGCAGGGCAGCCCCAGCATTTT; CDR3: CAISERQGAGQPQHF
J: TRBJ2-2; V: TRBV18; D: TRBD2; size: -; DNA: TGTGCCAGCTCACCGGTGGTAGCGGGGAAGAACACCGGGGAGCTGTTTTTT; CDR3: CASSPVVAGKNTGELFF
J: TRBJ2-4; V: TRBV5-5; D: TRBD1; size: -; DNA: TGTGCCAGCAGCTTGGTCGGACAGGGGGGAAACATTCAGTACTTC; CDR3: CASSLVGQGGNIQYF
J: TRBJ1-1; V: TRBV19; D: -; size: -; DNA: TGTGCCAGTAGTAAGGGGGCTGAAGCTTTCTTT; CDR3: CASSKGAEAFF
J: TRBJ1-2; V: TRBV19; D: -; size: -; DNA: TGTGCCAGTAGTAAGGAGGGGACGAACTATGGCTACACCTTC; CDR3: CASSKEGTNYGYTF
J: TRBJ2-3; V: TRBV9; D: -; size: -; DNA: TGTGCCAGCAGCGCCCGTCGCACAGATACGCAGTATTTT; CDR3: CASSARRTDTQYF
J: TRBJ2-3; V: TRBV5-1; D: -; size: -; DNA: TGCGCCAGCAGCTCAACTAGCACAGATACGCAGTATTTT; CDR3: CASSSTSTDTQYF
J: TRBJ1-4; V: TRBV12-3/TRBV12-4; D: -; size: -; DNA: TGTGCCAGCACCCTAGGAGTTGAAAAACTGTTTTTT; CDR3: CASTLGVEKLFF
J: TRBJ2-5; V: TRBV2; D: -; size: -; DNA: TGTGCCAGCAGGGGTCTTACGCGGTCCCAAGAGACCCAGTACTTC; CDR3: CASRGLTRSQETQYF
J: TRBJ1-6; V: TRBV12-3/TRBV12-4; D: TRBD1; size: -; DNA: TGTGCCAGCAGGGACAGGGGTAATTCACCCCTCCACTTT; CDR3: CASRDRGNSPLHF
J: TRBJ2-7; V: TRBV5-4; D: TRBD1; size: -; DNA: TGTGCCAGCAGCCCCGGACAGGGGGGGTACGAGCAGTACTTC; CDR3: CASSPGQGGYEQYF
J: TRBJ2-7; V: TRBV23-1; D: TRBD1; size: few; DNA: TGCGCCAGCAGTCAGGGAACAGGGGCTTTCTACGAGCAGTACTTC; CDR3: CASSQGTGAFYEQYF
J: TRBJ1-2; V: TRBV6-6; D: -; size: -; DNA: TGTGCCAGCACCACTGGGGGGGTATCGCGTGGCTACACCTTC; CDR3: CASTTGGVSRGYTF
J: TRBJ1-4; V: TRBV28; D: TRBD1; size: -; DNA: TGTGCCAGCAGTCCCGACAGGGTTGATGAAAAACTGTTTTTT; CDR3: CASSPDRVDEKLFF
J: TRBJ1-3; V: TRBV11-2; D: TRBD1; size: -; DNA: TGTGCCAGCAGCCGACAGGGCCCCTCTGGAAACACCATATATTTT; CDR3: CASSRQGPSGNTIYF
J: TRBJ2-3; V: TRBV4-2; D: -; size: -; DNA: TGTGCCAGCAGCCTCTTTAATAGCGATACGCAGTATTTT; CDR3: CASSLFNSDTQYF
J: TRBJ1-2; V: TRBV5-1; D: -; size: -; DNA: TGCGCCAGCAGCCCTTATTACAGGGTTGCTAACTATGGCTACACCTTC; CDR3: CASSPYYRVANYGYTF